One and the same sample provided the 21 T cell receptor beta chains below, sequenced in a study of T-cell memory formation after mild COVID-19. MiXCR, run by TCRdb on the 5' RACE reads, gives a single entry per CDR3 protein. This table has 450,000 to 650,000 distinct CDR3 sequences, roughly 17% appearing once. The sample taken for sequencing was PBMCs or a T cell subset sorted from them (not recorded which). Source of these receptors: an adult woman who had mild COVID-19 (a few samples of this study predate the infection). Cell type and time point are not known.

The chain is built from TRBV7-9 and TRBJ2-7, with D unresolved. V was cut by 1 base and J by 4 bases, with 17 bases left in between. The germline gives CDR1 SEHNR, CDR2 FQNEAQ (reference sequence). The CDR3 loop spans 16 amino acids. The CDR3 coding sequence is TGTGCCAGCAGCTTAGATAAGGGATCGACATGGTACGAGCAGTACTTC. As protein: CASSLDKGSTWYEQYF.

This clonotype occurred a few times. The chain carries TRBV25-1 and TRBJ2-1; TRBD2 matches at 11 bases. This CDR3 is 19 amino acids long. V trimming: 4 bases; J trimming: 10 bases; junction bases outside the gene matches: 21. The germline gives CDR1 MGHDK, CDR2 SYGVNS. CDR3 coding DNA: TGTGCCAGCAGTGGCATAGGTGGTAGCGGGAGGGCCAGTGGAGTGGAGCAGTTCTTC. Its protein product is CASSGIGGSGRASGVEQFF.

The rearrangement uses TRBV20-1 and TRBJ1-1; D not resolved. CDR3 size: 10 residues. The germline V and J ends were trimmed by 3 bases and 6 bases, with 5 bases remaining between them. CDR1 and CDR2 (germline): DFQATT, SNEGSKA (reference sequence). CDR3 coding DNA: TGCAGTGCTAGGGCGCCTGAAGCTTTCTTT. It encodes CSARAPEAFF.

The chain uses TRBV11-1 and TRBJ2-7, with TRBD2 matching over 7 bases. V lost 5 bases to trimming and J lost 2 bases; unmatched junction nucleotides: 9. The CDR3 has 15 amino acids. In germline, CDR1 is SGHAT, CDR2 FQDESV (reference sequence). CDR3 DNA sequence: TGTGCCAGCAGCCCCCCCCGCGGGAGCGCCTACGAGCAGTACTTC. The encoded protein is CASSPPRGSAYEQYF. Complete variable domain (other parts from reference TRBV11-1 and TRBJ2-7): EAEVAQSPRYKITEKSQAVAFWCDPISGHATLYWYRQILGQGPELLVQFQDESVVDDSQLPKDRFSAERLKGVDSTLKIQPAELGDSAMYLCASSPPRGSAYEQYFGPGTRLTVT.

V gene TRBV20-1 combines with J gene TRBJ1-2, with 8 bases matching TRBD1. The germline V gene has CDR1 DFQATT and CDR2 SNEGSKA (reference sequence). The ends lost 0 bases at V and 7 bases at J; junction bases unmatched: 10. The CDR3 loop spans 15 amino acids. The CDR3 coding sequence is TGCAGTGCTAGAGATACACCGACAGGGGTTGGTGGCTACACCTTC. It specifies CSARDTPTGVGGYTF.

This sequence joins TRBV29-1 and TRBJ2-2; perhaps TRBD1 as D (6 bases). This CDR3 comprises 15 residues. Trimming removed 2 bases at V and 3 bases at J, with 13 bases between. Germline V gene data show CDR1 as SQVTM and CDR2 as ANQGSEA. The CDR3 DNA reads TGCAGCGTTGAATTGGCAGGGGTGTACACCGGGGAGCTGTTTTTT. Its protein product is CSVELAGVYTGELFF.

This chain joins TRBV29-1 and TRBJ2-1; 11 positions agree with TRBD2. The V and J ends lost 3 bases and 4 bases, in that order; junction bases with no gene match: 8. The CDR3 is 16 residues long. CDR1 and CDR2 (germline): SQVTM, ANQGSEA. Written as DNA, the CDR3 is TGCAGCGTTGAGGATCCACTAGCGGGAGTATACAATGAGCAGTTCTTC. Protein sequence: CSVEDPLAGVYNEQFF.

The chain uses TRBV4-1 and TRBJ2-3; TRBD2 matches at 8 bases. From germline, CDR1 is MGHRA and CDR2 YSYEKL. V trimming: 1 base; J trimming: 2 bases; junction bases outside the gene matches: 2. The CDR3 consists of 15 residues. The CDR3 region has the DNA TGCGCCAGCAGCCAAGTAGCGGGGTCCACAGATACGCAGTATTTT. Amino acids: CASSQVAGSTDTQYF.

This sequence joins TRBV6-2 or TRBV6-3 and TRBJ1-5; 7 nucleotides agree with TRBD1. The CDR3 runs 14 residues. Germline CDR1 and CDR2: MNHEY and SVGEGT. V shed 7 bases and J 7 bases; nucleotides not matched to a gene: 10. CDR3 region: CASTRRDSHQPQHF. CDR3 DNA sequence: TGTGCCAGCACTAGACGGGACAGTCACCAGCCCCAGCATTTT.

This clonotype was counted a few times. This rearrangement joins TRBV7-9 to TRBJ2-1; 11 bases fit TRBD2. The V gene's germline CDR1 is SEHNR and CDR2 FQNEAQ (reference sequence). CDR3 length equals 15 residues. After removal of 5 bases from V and 9 bases from J, the junction contained 9 bases not matched to a gene. CDR3 sequence reads: CASSSVFSGGAEQFF. CDR3 nucleotide sequence: TGTGCCAGCAGCAGTGTCTTTAGCGGGGGGGCTGAGCAGTTCTTC.

V usage is TRBV24-1 and J usage is TRBJ1-5; 8 positions match TRBD1. J gave up 5 bases and V 5 bases, and 7 bases lay outside the gene matches. This CDR3 region has 15 residues. From germline, CDR1 is KGHDR and CDR2 SFDVKD. CDR3 nucleotides: TGTGCCACCAGTGCCAACAGGGGGGAGGATCAGCCCCAGCATTTT. Protein product: CATSANRGEDQPQHF.

The chain carries TRBV18 and TRBJ2-1; 9 bases are a match to TRBD2. This CDR3 comprises 16 residues. Germline CDR1 KGHSH, CDR2 LQKENI. Losses at the gene ends were 3 bases for V and 5 bases for J; bases not matched to a gene: 8. The chain's CDR3 is CASSPYLSGGNNEQFF. CDR3 nucleotide sequence: TGTGCCAGCTCACCCTACCTAAGCGGGGGGAACAATGAGCAGTTCTTC.

This sequence joins TRBV20-1 and TRBJ2-3; 10 bases fit TRBD2. Germline CDR1 is DFQATT and CDR2 is SNEGSKA (reference sequence). V shed 1 base and J 1 base; nucleotides not matched to a gene: 8. The CDR3 loop spans 17 amino acids. As DNA, the CDR3 is TGCAGTGCTAGAGGGGTAGCGGGAGGAATCCGCACAGATACGCAGTATTTT. Translating it yields CSARGVAGGIRTDTQYF.

This clonotype was detected ten times or more. V is TRBV20-1 and J is TRBJ2-1, with D hard to call. The CDR3 has 10 residues. Germline V lookup: CDR1 DFQATT, CDR2 SNEGSKA (reference sequence). V was clipped by 2 bases and J by 7 bases, with 3 bases between them. This chain's CDR3 is CSARPNEQFF. CDR3 DNA: TGCAGTGCTAGACCGAATGAGCAGTTCTTC.

The chain uses TRBV18 and TRBJ2-7; the D is unclear. V lost 6 bases and J lost 5, with 11 bases in between. There are 12 residues in the CDR3. The germline gives CDR1 KGHSH, CDR2 LQKENI. CDR3 sequence (DNA): TGTGCCAGCTCTCAGCCTAATAACGAGCAGTACTTC. Protein: CASSQPNNEQYF.

The J gene is TRBJ2-7, the V gene TRBV27; D remains ambiguous. Per germline, CDR1 MNHEY and CDR2 SMNVEV (reference sequence). V was shortened by 3 bases and J by 6 bases, with 15 bases between the two germline ends. The CDR3 runs to 14 residues. The DNA for the CDR3 is TGTGCCAGCAGTTTGGTCTTCGGGTCTGGCGAGCAGTACTTC. Amino acids: CASSLVFGSGEQYF.

V is TRBV15 and J is TRBJ1-5; 8 bases align to TRBD1. Germline V CDR1 and CDR2: LNHNV, YYDKDF (reference sequence). V gave up 5 bases and J gave up 0 bases; unmatched junction bases: 9. This CDR3 is built from 17 residues. The CDR3 DNA reads TGTGCCACCAGCTCGGGGACAGGACCCTATAGCAATCAGCCCCAGCATTTT. Residues: CATSSGTGPYSNQPQHF.

This clonotype was picked up a small number of times. The chain is built from TRBV4-3 and TRBJ2-5; tentatively, D is TRBD1 or TRBD2 (5 bases each). The V gene's germline CDR1 is LGHNA and CDR2 YSLEER. This CDR3 contains 16 residues. The V gene lost 1 base and the J gene lost 3 bases, with 15 bases spanning the gap. The CDR3 here is CASSQVRGQGEETQYF. The CDR3 DNA reads TGCGCCAGCAGCCAAGTACGAGGGCAGGGAGAAGAGACCCAGTACTTC.

This rearrangement joins TRBV9 to TRBJ2-1, with D perhaps matching TRBD2 (5 bases). The V gene lost 3 bases and the J gene lost 0 bases, with 13 bases spanning the gap. The germline V gene encodes CDR1 SGDLS and CDR2 YYNGEE. CDR3 length: 16 amino acids. The CDR3 here is CASSAKYGGSYNEQFF. The CDR3 region has the DNA TGTGCCAGCAGCGCAAAATATGGAGGCTCCTACAATGAGCAGTTCTTC.

This clonotype was found a few times. One base away lies a much larger clone, so this may be a sequencing read error. The chain couples TRBV7-9 to TRBJ1-1, with D unresolved. Trimming took off 3 bases at V and 1 base at J, with 3 bases between the two ends. This CDR3 is 12 amino acids long. CDR1 and CDR2 from the germline V gene are SEHNR and FQNEAQ (reference sequence). CDR3 nucleotide sequence: TGTGCCAGCAGCTTGTCGAACACTGAAGCTTTCTTT. This codes for CASSLSNTEAFF.

This clonotype occurred a few times. The chain recombines TRBV7-3 with TRBJ2-3; 7 nucleotides agree with TRBD2. V gave up 3 bases and J gave up 3 bases; unmatched junction bases: 3. In germline, CDR1 is SGHTA, CDR2 FQGTGA. This CDR3 region has 14 residues. The CDR3 DNA is TGTGCCAGCAGCTTCCGACTAGCAACAGATACGCAGTATTTT. Its translation is CASSFRLATDTQYF.